The rows below give T cell receptor beta chains drawn from one sample of a study of spatial heterogeneity in lung cancer. Each CDR3 protein gets one entry after TCRdb re-called the 5' RACE reads with MiXCR. This sample yields 55,000 to 75,000 distinct CDR3 sequences, of which 8% to 10% are seen a single time; approximately 1.8% belongs to the top ten. The sequenced sample was PBMCs, obtained at follow-up. Receptors were obtained from a female donor with early-stage non-small cell lung cancer. CDR3s include the opening cysteine and the closing phenylalanine or tryptophan. Each record gives: V gene, D gene, clone size, J gene, CDR3 DNA, CDR3 protein. A D gene is named only where the DNA matches it firmly. Size tells how often a clone was seen (once, few, many) or the class of an expanded clone, and some rows leave it out.

>TRBV6-2/TRBV6-3|-|many|TRBJ1-1
TGTGCCAGCTCAAGCGGGGGGACTGAAGCTTTCTTT
CASSSGGTEAFF
>TRBV11-2|-|many|TRBJ1-1
TGTGCCAGCATGGGGAACACTGAAGCTTTCTTT
CASMGNTEAFF
>TRBV10-3|-|many|TRBJ2-7
TGTGCCATCCAGGCCCCCTCCTACGAGCAGTACTTC
CAIQAPSYEQYF
>TRBV10-3|TRBD2|many|TRBJ2-1
TGTGCCATCAGTGATCGGACTAGCGGGGCGTCGGATGAGCAGTTCTTC
CAISDRTSGASDEQFF
>TRBV2|-|many|TRBJ2-1
TGTGCCAGCGATGCCGTAGGTAATGAGCAGTTCTTC
CASDAVGNEQFF
>TRBV20-1|-|many|TRBJ2-7
TGCAGTGCTATCGGGTCCTTGTCGGAGGGGTACGAGCAGTACTTC
CSAIGSLSEGYEQYF
>TRBV28|-|few|TRBJ1-2
TGTGCCAGCCTCAGGAGTTCGGACTATGGCTACACCTTC
CASLRSSDYGYTF
>TRBV5-5|-|few|TRBJ1-5
TGTGCCAGCAGCTTAAGCAATCAGCCCCAGCATTTT
CASSLSNQPQHF
>TRBV12-3/TRBV12-4|-|many|TRBJ2-1
TGTGCCAGCAGTTTTAACGAGTACAATGAGCAGTTCTTC
CASSFNEYNEQFF
>TRBV12-3/TRBV12-4|TRBD2|few|TRBJ2-5
TGTGCCAGCAGTTTAAGGGTTGATAGCGGGAGCTTGGAGACCCAGTACTTC
CASSLRVDSGSLETQYF
>TRBV28|TRBD1|many|TRBJ1-4
TGTGCCACCGACAGGGGTAATGAAAAACTGTTTTTT
CATDRGNEKLFF
>TRBV19|-|many|TRBJ1-5
TGTGCCAGTCGCCGGCATTCCAATCAGCCCCAGCATTTT
CASRRHSNQPQHF
>TRBV20-1|TRBD1|-|TRBJ1-5
TGCAGTGCTAGAGACAGGGGGCACAATCAGCCCCAGCATTTT
CSARDRGHNQPQHF
>TRBV7-9|TRBD2|many|TRBJ2-1
TGTGCCAGCAGCCCGAAAGCGGGAGTTAACTCCTACAATGAGCAGTTCTTC
CASSPKAGVNSYNEQFF
>TRBV18|-|many|TRBJ1-1
TGTGCCAGCTCACCGCGGGCAGGTAACACTGAAGCTTTCTTT
CASSPRAGNTEAFF
>TRBV4-1|-|many|TRBJ2-1
TGCGCCAGCAGCCAAATAGGAATCTCCTACAATGAGCAGTTCTTC
CASSQIGISYNEQFF
>TRBV28|TRBD2|many|TRBJ2-5
TGTGCCAGCAGTTTAGGCGGGAGAGGAGAGACCCAGTACTTC
CASSLGGRGETQYF